The present T cell receptor (beta chain) was sequenced within a study (dated by TCRdb to 2014 to 2015). Regarding the study in general: Whether tumor-infiltrating Tregs in breast cancer are recruited from blood Tregs or converted in situ from other CD4+ T cell subsets was tested. The full study reports these points: The greatest overlap of tumor-infiltrating Treg TCR alpha and beta sequences was with tumor naive CD4+ T cells, followed next by blood naive CD4+ T cells. In terms of TCR gene usage, tumor memory CD4+ T cells clustered together with blood and lymph node memory CD4+ cells, as well as with lymph node naive CD4+ cells. Rather than covering whole repertoires, validation in the larger cohort was restricted to a single TCR beta V-J rearrangement.

Points on this clonotype: Its antigen remains unidentified. Base-call qualities are not available, and no considerably larger clone is one nucleotide away.

To purify naive CD4+ T cells, the Miltenyi Naive CD4+ T Cell Isolation kit was used, and CD25 microbeads served to deplete Tregs. Tregs, naive and memory CD4+ T cells from tumor, blood and ipsilateral draining lymph nodes of five breast cancer patients underwent full-length TCR alpha and beta sequencing. Ficoll density gradient centrifugation was used to isolate mononuclear cells from either lymph nodes or about 49 ml of peripheral blood. A purity exceeding 90% was confirmed by FACS for the sorted cell populations. Amplification of full-length TCR variable regions was done by 5' RACE PCR using constant-region reverse primers, and this step was followed by semi-nested PCR with Nested Universal Primer A. Using the ReliaPrep RNA Cell Miniprep System, total RNA was extracted, and the SMARTer RACE 5'/3' Kit was then used to reverse transcribe the RNA into 5'RACE-ready cDNA. An Illumina MiSeq was used to sequence the full-length TCR alpha and beta libraries, which had been barcoded with multiplex adaptors. Per the source publication's procedure: For each of nine subset-tissue groups, sequencing data from the five patients were combined, and the groups were compared by unsupervised clustering of TCR gene usage. Repertoire similarity was calculated with the Morisita-Horn index, weighting shared sequences by their contribution to each repertoire. TCRdb trimmed public reads at Q25 via fastp, called clones via MiXCR and kept in-frame beta chains. Each entry is one CDR3 protein sequence, shown with its most common DNA and genes. The V and J calls shown here were made by TCRdb, not taken from the authors' results. The sample table lists roughly 50,000 distinct CDR3 sequences, 15% to 20% of them with a count of one. The ten largest account for under 3% of the sample.

The CDR3 contains 13 residues, cysteine and phenylalanine counted. The entry retains the CDR3 DNA only, 39 bases that are in frame from base 1. CDR1 LGHNA and CDR2 YSLEER are derived from the germline V gene. Trimming leaves V shorter by 3 bases and J shorter by 2 bases, with the junction holding 1 base beyond the gene matches. The rearranged segments are TRBV4-3 and TRBJ2-7; 7 middle bases align to TRBD1. This sequence originates from a female donor with breast cancer. Material: naive CD4+ T cells sorted from blood. This specimen's cell subset or site label, interpreted: naive CD4+ T cells, CD4+CD45RA+CD25-. The base sequence is TGCGCCAGCAGCCATGGACAGGCCTACGAGCAGTACTTC. This translates into CASSHGQAYEQYF.